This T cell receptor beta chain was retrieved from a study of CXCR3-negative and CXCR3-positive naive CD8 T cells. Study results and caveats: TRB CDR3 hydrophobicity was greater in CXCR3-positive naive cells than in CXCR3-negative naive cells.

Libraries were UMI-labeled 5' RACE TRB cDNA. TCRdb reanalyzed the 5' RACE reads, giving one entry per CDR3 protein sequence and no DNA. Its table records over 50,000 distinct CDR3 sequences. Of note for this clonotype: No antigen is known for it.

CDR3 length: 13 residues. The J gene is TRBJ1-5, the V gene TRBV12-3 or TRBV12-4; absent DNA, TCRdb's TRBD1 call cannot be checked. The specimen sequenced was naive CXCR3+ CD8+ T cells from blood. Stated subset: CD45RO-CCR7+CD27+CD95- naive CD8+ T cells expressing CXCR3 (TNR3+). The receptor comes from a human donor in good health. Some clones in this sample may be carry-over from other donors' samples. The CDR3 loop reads CASSFPGDQPQHF.